Below are 2 T cell receptor beta chains sequenced from a single sample in a study of early T cells in non-severe SARS-CoV-2 infection. Each CDR3 protein gets one entry after TCRdb re-called the 5' RACE reads with MiXCR. This repertoire shows more than 75,000 distinct CDR3 sequences, 12% to 15% found once; its top ten account for under 6.5%. What was sequenced was whole blood. These receptors were obtained from an adult who was a healthcare worker with PCR-confirmed SARS-CoV-2 infection or an uninfected control (not recorded which).

The table lists this clonotype with a few counts. This chain's CDR3 is CASSQEQSRLYEQYF. The CDR3 bases are TGCGCCAGCAGCCAAGAACAGTCGAGGCTGTACGAGCAGTACTTC. The chain combines TRBV4-3 with TRBJ2-7; D ambiguous. The germline V gene has CDR1 LGHNA and CDR2 YSLEER. The CDR3 has 15 residues. The V end lost 0 bases, the J end lost 4 bases, and 13 bases lay between the germline ends.

This clonotype occurred a few times. The J gene is TRBJ2-7, the V gene TRBV2; 9 nucleotides match TRBD1. The CDR3 extends over 15 amino acids. Per the germline V gene, CDR1 is SNHLY and CDR2 is FYNNEI. V trimming: 2 bases; J trimming: 6 bases; junction bases outside the gene matches: 8. CDR3 nucleotide sequence: TGTGCCAGCAGTGAACCGGGACAGGGTGTTGGCGAGCAGTACTTC. It specifies CASSEPGQGVGEQYF.